This T cell receptor (beta chain) was sequenced in a study of OX40 agonist ivuxolimab in advanced cancers. Study-wide context: Partial responses were achieved by three patients: one hepatocellular carcinoma, two cutaneous melanoma.

This clone was counted a few times. As yet, its antigen is unknown. The protocol was immunoSEQ multiplex PCR, while the TCRdb copy is restricted to in-frame clones and leaves out a portion. The sample has tens of thousands of clones; more than 85% are singletons. Blood was sampled at baseline, cycle 4 day 1, and cycle 7 day 1. Whole-study findings and limits: No determination was made of the antigen specificity of the expanded peripheral T cells. Among the lowest peripheral clonal expansion occurred in 0.1-3.0 mg/kg partial responders.

The sample consisted of CD4+ or CD8+ T cells sorted from blood, taken in a trial of the OX40 agonist ivuxolimab. This sequence was found in an adult with an advanced solid tumor such as melanoma, head and neck, liver or kidney cancer.

The CDR3 loop is CASSLSSGSHEQYF. CDR3 nucleotides: TGTGCCAGCAGCTTATCCAGCGGGAGCCACGAGCAGTACTTC. V is TRBV7-9 and J is TRBJ2-7; 8 bases match TRBD2. CDR1 is SEHNR, CDR2 FQNEAQ, per germline (reference sequence). CDR3 length equals 14 residues. Germline trimming cut 2 bases from V and 5 bases from J; bases unmatched to any gene: 5.